This section outlines one TCR beta chain sequence together with its context. Antigen unknown. The entry originates in a study of T cell responses to AZD1222 COVID-19 vaccine. Sequenced by immunoSEQ multiplex PCR; TCRdb stores in-frame clones only, minus some. The table records roughly 150,000 clones, roughly nine tenths of them present only once. Germline loops: CDR1 SGHRS, CDR2 YFSETQ. This CDR3 is 14 amino acids long. V gave up 4 bases and J gave up 1 base, with 9 bases separating them. Broader study findings: The reported proportion of spike-specific TCRs targeting unmutated variant regions was nearly half.

The source of this sequence is an adult in good health. The sample in question was peripheral blood, obtained on day 0 of AZD1222 vaccination. The chain joins TRBV5-1 to TRBJ1-3; possible D gene TRBD1, 5 bases. CDR3 loop: CASSEQASGNTIYF. The DNA of the CDR3 is TGCGCCAGCAGCGAACAGGCGTCTGGAAACACCATATATTTT.